Sequencing of this T cell receptor (beta chain) was carried out in a study of CD8+CD57+ T cells in acquired aplastic anemia. In the study overall: Sorted CD4+ plus CD8+ cells gave DNA averaging roughly 3 ug. Where healthy donors were concerned, CD4+ cells averaged about 10 million reads.

This clonotype has a count of ten or more. V was clipped by 0 bases and J by 7 bases, with 10 bases between them. CDR1 MRHNA and CDR2 SNTAGT come from the germline V gene. The CDR3 is 15 amino acids. TCR beta VDJ and CDR3 profiles were obtained from a genomic DNA template. One entry per CDR3 protein results from TCRdb running MiXCR on the reads. The table lists about 220,000 distinct CDR3 sequences, 34% of them singletons. The sequencing input was sorted CD4+, CD8+, or CD8+CD57+ T cells (not recorded which) from PBMCs. V and J are TRBV6-4 and TRBJ1-6; weak D call: TRBD1 (5 bases). The TCR was taken from a human donor in good health, serving as a control. CDR3 nucleotide sequence: TGTGCCAGCAGTGACTCGTACAGGATCAATTCACCCCTCCACTTT. It specifies CASSDSYRINSPLHF.